The 12 T cell receptor beta chains below come from one sample, sequenced in a study of patients and donors after allogeneic stem cell transplantation. Via MiXCR, TCRdb re-called the RT-PCR reads, giving one row per CDR3 protein. The sample includes hundreds of thousands of distinct CDR3 sequences, more than 35% of them seen just once. The sequenced material came from blood, either unsorted or a sorted T cell fraction (not recorded which). The receptors were gathered from a human donor who was either an allogeneic HSCT recipient or a stem cell or donor lymphocyte infusion donor (not recorded which). It is not recorded whose cells these are; they may come from a transplant donor.

A few counts support this clonotype. CDR3 nucleotide sequence: TGCGCCAGCAGCTCGACAGGAACTAACTATGGCTACACCTTC. Translated, it gives CASSSTGTNYGYTF. V is TRBV5-1 and J is TRBJ1-2, with a weak D call TRBD1 (6 bases). Germline loops: CDR1 SGHRS, CDR2 YFSETQ. This CDR3 contains 14 residues. V lost 3 bases to trimming and J lost 0 bases, with 9 bases between them.

This clonotype occurred a few times. The V call is TRBV2, the J call TRBJ2-7; TRBD2 is a possible D gene (5 bases). CDR1 SNHLY and CDR2 FYNNEI come from the germline V gene. V gave up 4 bases and J gave up 1 base, with 11 bases separating them. The CDR3 is 14 residues long. The CDR3 region has the DNA TGTGCCAGCAGTGCTGGGAGTTTGTCCTACGAGCAGTACTTC. Protein: CASSAGSLSYEQYF.

The J gene is TRBJ1-1, the V gene TRBV7-9; TRBD1 is a possible D gene (6 bases). CDR1 and CDR2 from the germline V gene are SEHNR and FQNEAQ (reference sequence). This CDR3 contains 14 residues. V was trimmed by 4 bases and J by 4 bases, leaving 13 bases between them. This chain's CDR3 is CASSWVQGGTEAFF. For the CDR3, the DNA is TGTGCCAGCAGCTGGGTACAGGGTGGCACTGAAGCTTTCTTT.

The V gene is TRBV20-1, the J gene TRBJ2-6; 9 bases are a match to TRBD1. The CDR3 totals 18 residues. V trimming: 0 bases; J trimming: 0 bases; junction bases outside the gene matches: 6. Germline CDR1 DFQATT, CDR2 SNEGSKA (reference sequence). The CDR3 here is CSARDYWTGVSGANVLTF. CDR3 DNA: TGCAGTGCTAGAGATTACTGGACAGGGGTCTCTGGGGCCAACGTCCTGACTTTC.

This clonotype was detected only a few times. The CDR3 is CASSHYGTGRITDTQYF. The CDR3 region has the DNA TGTGCCAGCAGCCATTATGGGACAGGGAGGATCACAGATACGCAGTATTTT. The rearrangement joins TRBV3-1 to TRBJ2-3; 9 bases line up with TRBD1. Germline assignment: CDR1 LGHDT and CDR2 YNNKEL (reference sequence). The junction had 9 bases not matched to a gene; V was cut back by 3 bases and J by 2 bases. CDR3 length: 17 amino acids.

The chain is built from TRBV12-3 or TRBV12-4 and TRBJ1-1, with D hard to call. V gave up 0 bases and J gave up 4 bases, with 3 bases separating them. CDR3 size: 12 residues. The DNA of the CDR3 is TGTGCCAGCAGTTTAGCGGTCACTGAAGCTTTCTTT. This codes for CASSLAVTEAFF.

The genes are TRBV10-3 and TRBJ2-5; D is unclear. The CDR3 consists of 14 residues. Between the trimmed V and J ends, which lost 2 bases and 5 bases, there was a span of 12 bases. From germline, CDR1 is ENHRY and CDR2 SYGVKD. The CDR3 DNA reads as TGTGCCATCAGTGAGACAGAGGTTCAGGAGACCCAGTACTTC. Translation: CAISETEVQETQYF.

This clonotype turned up a few times. This rearrangement joins TRBV5-1 to TRBJ2-3, with unresolved D. There are 15 residues in the CDR3. CDR1 is SGHRS, CDR2 YFSETQ, per germline. Between the trimmed V and J ends, which lost 4 bases and 0 bases, there was a span of 12 bases. This CDR3 reads CASSRRHRSTDTQYF. CDR3 nucleotide sequence: TGCGCCAGCAGCCGACGACATCGGAGCACAGATACGCAGTATTTT.

The V gene is TRBV10-3, the J gene TRBJ1-4; D may be TRBD1 (5 bases). CDR1 ENHRY and CDR2 SYGVKD come from the germline V gene. Between the trimmed V and J ends, which lost 8 bases and 8 bases, there was a span of 15 bases. The CDR3 extends over 13 amino acids. The CDR3 DNA sequence: TGTGCCATCTCCCAGGGTGCTTTCGAAAAACTGTTTTTT. It is translated as CAISQGAFEKLFF.

The chain recombines TRBV7-2 with TRBJ1-5; D not certain. V lost 1 base and J lost 3, with 10 bases in between. CDR1 SGHTA and CDR2 FQGNSA come from the germline V gene. The CDR3 loop spans 15 amino acids. CDR3 DNA: TGTGCCAGCAGCTTAGGGGCGGTGCTCAATCAGCCCCAGCATTTT. Translated: CASSLGAVLNQPQHF.

This clonotype was detected only once. The gene calls are TRBV20-1 and TRBJ1-5; a possible D gene is TRBD1 (5 bases). The CDR3 runs 13 residues. Germline assignment: CDR1 DFQATT and CDR2 SNEGSKA (reference sequence). The V end lost 5 bases, the J end lost 7 bases, and 15 bases lay between the germline ends. DNA of the CDR3: TGCAGTGCTTCTTCCTCAGGGATCCAGCCCCAGCATTTT. This sequence encodes CSASSSGIQPQHF.

This clonotype has just a few counts. The gene calls are TRBV27 and TRBJ1-1, with TRBD1 matching over 7 bases. The length of the CDR3 is 15 residues. Trimming cost V 0 bases and J 3 bases; bases outside gene matches: 4. Germline lookup yields CDR1 MNHEY and CDR2 SMNVEV (reference sequence). The CDR3 bases are TGTGCCAGCAGTTTATCGACAGGGAGACACACTGAAGCTTTCTTT. It yields the protein CASSLSTGRHTEAFF.